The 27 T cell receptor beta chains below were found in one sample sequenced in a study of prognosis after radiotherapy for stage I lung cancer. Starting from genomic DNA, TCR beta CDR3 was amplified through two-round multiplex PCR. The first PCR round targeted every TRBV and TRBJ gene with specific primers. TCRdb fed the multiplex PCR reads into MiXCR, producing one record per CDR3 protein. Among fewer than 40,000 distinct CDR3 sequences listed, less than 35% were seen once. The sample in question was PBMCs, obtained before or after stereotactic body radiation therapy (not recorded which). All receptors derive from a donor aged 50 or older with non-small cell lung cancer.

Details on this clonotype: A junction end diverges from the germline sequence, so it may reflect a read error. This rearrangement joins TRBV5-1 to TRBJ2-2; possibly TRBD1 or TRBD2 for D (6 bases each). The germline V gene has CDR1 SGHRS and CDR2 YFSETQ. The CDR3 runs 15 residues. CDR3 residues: CASSFGSASRGEPFF. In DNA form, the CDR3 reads TGCGCCAGCAGCTTTGGTAGTGCCTCTAGGGGGGAGCCGTTTTTT.

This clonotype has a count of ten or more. The CDR3 DNA sequence: TGTGCCAGCTCTAGGGACCCCCTTGTGTACGAGCAGTACTTC. Translating it yields CASSRDPLVYEQYF. This chain joins TRBV27 and TRBJ2-7; D could derive from TRBD1 or TRBD2 (5 bases each). The CDR3 is 14 amino acids. Germline V lookup: CDR1 MNHEY, CDR2 SMNVEV (reference sequence). Trimming stripped 8 bases from V and 4 bases from J, with 18 bases between.

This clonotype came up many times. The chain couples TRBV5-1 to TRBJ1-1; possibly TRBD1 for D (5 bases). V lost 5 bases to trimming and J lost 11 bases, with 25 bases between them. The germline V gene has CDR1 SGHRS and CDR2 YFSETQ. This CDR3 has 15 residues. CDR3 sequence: CASSSFGASNRWAFF. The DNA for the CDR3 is TGCGCCAGCAGTTCTTTTGGGGCAAGCAACCGATGGGCTTTCTTT.

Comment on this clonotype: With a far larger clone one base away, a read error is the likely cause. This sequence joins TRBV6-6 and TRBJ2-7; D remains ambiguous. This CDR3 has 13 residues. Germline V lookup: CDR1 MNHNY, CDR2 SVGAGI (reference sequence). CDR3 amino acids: CASSYSIKYEKYF. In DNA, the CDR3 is TGTGCCAGCAGTTACTCGATCAAGTACGAGAAGTACTTC.

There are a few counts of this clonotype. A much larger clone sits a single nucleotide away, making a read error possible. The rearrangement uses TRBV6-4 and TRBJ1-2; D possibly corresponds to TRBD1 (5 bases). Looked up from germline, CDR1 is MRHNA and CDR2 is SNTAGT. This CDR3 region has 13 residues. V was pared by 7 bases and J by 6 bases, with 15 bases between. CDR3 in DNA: TGTGCCAGCATCGGGGACTTGTATAATGGCTACACCTTC. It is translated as CASIGDLYNGYTF.

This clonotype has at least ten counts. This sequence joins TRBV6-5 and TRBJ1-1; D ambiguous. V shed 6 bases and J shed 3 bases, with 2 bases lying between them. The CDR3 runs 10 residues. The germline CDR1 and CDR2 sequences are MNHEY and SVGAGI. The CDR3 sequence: CASRYTEAFF. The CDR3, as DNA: TGTGCCAGCAGATACACTGAAGCTTTCTTT.

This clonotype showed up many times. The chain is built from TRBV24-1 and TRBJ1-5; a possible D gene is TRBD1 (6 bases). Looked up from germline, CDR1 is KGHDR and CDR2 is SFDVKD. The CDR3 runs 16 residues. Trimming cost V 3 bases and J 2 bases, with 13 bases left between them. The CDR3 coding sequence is TGTGCCACCAGTGATCCCGGCAGGGGAGGCAATCAGCCCCAGCATTTT. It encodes CATSDPGRGGNQPQHF.

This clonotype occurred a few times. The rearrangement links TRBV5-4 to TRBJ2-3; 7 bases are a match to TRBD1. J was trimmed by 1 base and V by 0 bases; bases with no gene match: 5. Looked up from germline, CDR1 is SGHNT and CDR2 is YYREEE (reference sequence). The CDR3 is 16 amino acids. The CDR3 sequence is CASSLGRQGGTDTQYF. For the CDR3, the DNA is TGTGCCAGCAGCTTGGGGCGACAGGGCGGCACAGATACGCAGTATTTT.

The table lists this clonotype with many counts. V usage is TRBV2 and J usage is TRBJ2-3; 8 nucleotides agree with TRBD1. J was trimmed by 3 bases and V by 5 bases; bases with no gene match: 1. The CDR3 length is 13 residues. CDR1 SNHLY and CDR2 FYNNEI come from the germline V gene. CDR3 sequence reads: CASSRQGTDTQYF. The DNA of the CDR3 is TGTGCCAGCAGTCGACAGGGGACAGATACGCAGTATTTT.

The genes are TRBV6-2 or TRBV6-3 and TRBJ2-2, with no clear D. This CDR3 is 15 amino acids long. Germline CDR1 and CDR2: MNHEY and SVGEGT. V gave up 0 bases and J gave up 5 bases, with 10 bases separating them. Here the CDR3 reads CASSYSGFGTGELFF. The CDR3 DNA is TGTGCCAGCAGTTACTCAGGTTTCGGTACCGGGGAGCTGTTTTTT.

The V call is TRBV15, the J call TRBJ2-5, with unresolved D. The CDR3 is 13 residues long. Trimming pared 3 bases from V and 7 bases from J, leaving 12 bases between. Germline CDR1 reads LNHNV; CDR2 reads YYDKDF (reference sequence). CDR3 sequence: CATSSETWSTQYF. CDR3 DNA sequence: TGTGCCACCAGCAGCGAGACATGGTCGACCCAGTACTTC.

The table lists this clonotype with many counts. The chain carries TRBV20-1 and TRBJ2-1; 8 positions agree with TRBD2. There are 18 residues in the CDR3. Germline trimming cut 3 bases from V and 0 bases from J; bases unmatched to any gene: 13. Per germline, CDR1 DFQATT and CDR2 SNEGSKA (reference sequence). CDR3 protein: CSASPPTSGTSSYNEQFF. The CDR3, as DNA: TGCAGTGCTAGTCCCCCCACTAGCGGCACCAGCTCCTACAATGAGCAGTTCTTC.

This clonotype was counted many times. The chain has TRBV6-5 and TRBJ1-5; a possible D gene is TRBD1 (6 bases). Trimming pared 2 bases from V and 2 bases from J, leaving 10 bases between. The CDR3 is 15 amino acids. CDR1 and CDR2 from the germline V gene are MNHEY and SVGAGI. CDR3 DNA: TGTGCCAGCAGTTACACAGGGCTGGGCAATCAGCCCCAGCATTTT. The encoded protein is CASSYTGLGNQPQHF.

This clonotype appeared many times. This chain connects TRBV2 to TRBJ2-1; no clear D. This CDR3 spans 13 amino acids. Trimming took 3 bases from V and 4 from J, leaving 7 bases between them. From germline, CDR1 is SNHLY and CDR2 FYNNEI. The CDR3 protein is CASSDNGYNEQFF. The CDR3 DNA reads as TGTGCCAGCAGTGATAACGGTTACAATGAGCAGTTCTTC.

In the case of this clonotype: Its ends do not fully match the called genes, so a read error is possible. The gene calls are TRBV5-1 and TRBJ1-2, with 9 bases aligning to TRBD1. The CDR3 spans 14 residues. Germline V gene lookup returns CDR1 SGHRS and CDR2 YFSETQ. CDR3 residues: CASSSDRGLSGYTF. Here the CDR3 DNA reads TGTGCCAGCAGCTCGGACAGGGGACTAAGTGGCTACACCTTC.

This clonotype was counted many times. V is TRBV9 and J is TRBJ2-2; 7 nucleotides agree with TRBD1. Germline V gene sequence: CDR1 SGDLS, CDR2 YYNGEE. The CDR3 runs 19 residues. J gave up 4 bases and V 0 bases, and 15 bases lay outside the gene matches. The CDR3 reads CASSVAPGQQGRVTGELFF. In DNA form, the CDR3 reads TGTGCCAGCAGCGTAGCCCCTGGACAACAGGGGCGGGTCACCGGGGAGCTGTTTTTT.

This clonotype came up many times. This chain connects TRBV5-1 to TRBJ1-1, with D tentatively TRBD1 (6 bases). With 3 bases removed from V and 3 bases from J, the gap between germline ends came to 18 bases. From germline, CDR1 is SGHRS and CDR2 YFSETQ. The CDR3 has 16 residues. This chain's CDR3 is CASSSRGGIGHTEAFF. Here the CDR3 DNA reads TGCGCCAGCAGCTCCAGAGGGGGGATTGGACACACTGAAGCTTTCTTT. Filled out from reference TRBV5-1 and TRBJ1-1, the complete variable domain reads KAGVTQTPRYLIKTRGQQVTLSCSPISGHRSVSWYQQTPGQGLQFLFEYFSETQRNKGNFPGRFSGRQFSNSRSEMNVSTLELGDSALYLCASSSRGGIGHTEAFFGQGTRLTVV.

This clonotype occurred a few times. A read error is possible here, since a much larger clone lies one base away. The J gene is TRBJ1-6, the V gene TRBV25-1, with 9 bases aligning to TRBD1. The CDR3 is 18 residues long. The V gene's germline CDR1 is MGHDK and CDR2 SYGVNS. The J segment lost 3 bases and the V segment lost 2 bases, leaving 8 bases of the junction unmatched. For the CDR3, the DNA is TGTGCCAGCAGTGAAGACAGGGGGGCCGTCTACTATAATTCACCCCTCCACTTT. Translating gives CASSEDRGAVYYNSPLHF.

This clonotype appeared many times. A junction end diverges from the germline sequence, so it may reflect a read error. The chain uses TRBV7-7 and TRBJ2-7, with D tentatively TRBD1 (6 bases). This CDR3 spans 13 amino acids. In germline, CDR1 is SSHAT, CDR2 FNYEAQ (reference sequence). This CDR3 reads CASSQGTTYEQYF. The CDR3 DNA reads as TGTGCTAGCAGTCAAGGGACAACCTACGAGCAGTACTTC.

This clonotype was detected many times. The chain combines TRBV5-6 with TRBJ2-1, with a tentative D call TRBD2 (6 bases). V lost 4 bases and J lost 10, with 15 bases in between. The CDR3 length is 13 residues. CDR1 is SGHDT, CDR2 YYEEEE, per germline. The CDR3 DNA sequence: TGTGCCAGCAGCGCCCGAGGGCGGGAAGAGCAGTTCTTC. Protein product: CASSARGREEQFF.

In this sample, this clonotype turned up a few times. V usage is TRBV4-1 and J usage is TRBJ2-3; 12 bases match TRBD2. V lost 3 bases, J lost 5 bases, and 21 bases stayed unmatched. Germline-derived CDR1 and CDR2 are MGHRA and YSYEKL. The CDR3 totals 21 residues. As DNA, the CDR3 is TGCGCCAGCAGCCAGCCCCCCCTGGTGAGACTAGCGGGAGCCAGGGGAGATACGCAGTATTTT. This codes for CASSQPPLVRLAGARGDTQYF.

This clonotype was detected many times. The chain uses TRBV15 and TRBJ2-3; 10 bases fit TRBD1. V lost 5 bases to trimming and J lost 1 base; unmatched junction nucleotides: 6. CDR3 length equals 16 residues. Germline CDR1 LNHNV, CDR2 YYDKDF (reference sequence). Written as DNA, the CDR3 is TGTGCCACCAGCCAAGGGGACAGGGGACGCACAGATACGCAGTATTTT. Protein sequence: CATSQGDRGRTDTQYF. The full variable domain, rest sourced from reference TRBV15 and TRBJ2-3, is DAMVIQNPRYQVTQFGKPVTLSCSQTLNHNVMYWYQQKSSQAPKLLFHYYDKDFNNEADTPDNFQSRRPNTSFCFLDIRSPGLGDTAMYLCATSQGDRGRTDTQYFGPGTRLTVL.

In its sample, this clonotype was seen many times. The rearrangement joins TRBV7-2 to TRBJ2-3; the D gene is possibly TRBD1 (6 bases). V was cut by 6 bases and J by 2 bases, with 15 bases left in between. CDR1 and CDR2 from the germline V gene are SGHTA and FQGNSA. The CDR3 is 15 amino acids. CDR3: CASSLQGRSTDTQYF. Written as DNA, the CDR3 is TGTGCCAGCAGTCTTCAGGGGCGCTCCACAGATACGCAGTATTTT. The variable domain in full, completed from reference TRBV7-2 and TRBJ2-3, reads GAGVSQSPSNKVTEKGKDVELRCDPISGHTALYWYRQSLGQGLEFLIYFQGNSAPDKSGLPSDRFSAERTGGSVSTLTIQRTQQEDSAVYLCASSLQGRSTDTQYFGPGTRLTVL.

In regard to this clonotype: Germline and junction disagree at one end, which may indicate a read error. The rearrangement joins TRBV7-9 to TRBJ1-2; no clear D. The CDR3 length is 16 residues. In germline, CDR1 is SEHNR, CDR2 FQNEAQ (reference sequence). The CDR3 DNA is TGTGCCAGCAGCTTTGGCAGTGGGCATGCTAACTATGACTACACCTTC. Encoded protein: CASSFGSGHANYDYTF.

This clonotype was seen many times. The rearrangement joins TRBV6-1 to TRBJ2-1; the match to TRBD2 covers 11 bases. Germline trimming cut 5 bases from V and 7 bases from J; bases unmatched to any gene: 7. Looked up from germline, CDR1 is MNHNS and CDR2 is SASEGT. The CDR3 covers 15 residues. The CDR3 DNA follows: TGTGCCAGCAGTCCCGGGACTAGCGGTACGAATGAGCAGTTCTTC. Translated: CASSPGTSGTNEQFF.

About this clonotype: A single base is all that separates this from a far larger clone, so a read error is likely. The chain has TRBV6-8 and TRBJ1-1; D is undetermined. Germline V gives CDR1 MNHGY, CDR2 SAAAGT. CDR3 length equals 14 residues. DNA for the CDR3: TGTGCCAGCACCGCGGCCCCTGGGAACACTGAATCTTTCTTT. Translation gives CASTAAPGNTESFF.

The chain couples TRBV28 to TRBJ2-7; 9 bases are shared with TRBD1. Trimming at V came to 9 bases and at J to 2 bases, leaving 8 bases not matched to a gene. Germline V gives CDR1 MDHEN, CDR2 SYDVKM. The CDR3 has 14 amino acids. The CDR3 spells CASLGTGYTYEQYF. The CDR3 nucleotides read TGTGCCAGTCTAGGGACAGGGTATACCTACGAGCAGTACTTC.